The subject of this entry is one TCR beta chain. The data were produced by immunoSEQ multiplex PCR, yet TCRdb's version contains in-frame clones alone and is incomplete. The sample lists around 200,000 clones; roughly 88% were seen once. The sample is drawn from a study of blood T cell repertoires in COVID-19. About the study: Whether acute or convalescent, the COVID-19 samples came from the United States, Italy and Spain.

The V and J ends lost 0 bases and 3 bases respectively, with 9 bases between them. The CDR3 has 15 amino acids. Germline lookup yields CDR1 SGHTA and CDR2 FQGNSA. The cohort comprised adults aged about 18 to 90 years residing in approximately 22 US areas. The rearrangement joins TRBV7-2 to TRBJ2-1; D is undetermined. Sequenced material: PBMCs or T cells enriched from blood (not recorded which). This TCR came from a man aged 35 to 55 with acute COVID-19. The CDR3 here is CASSLALGGYNEQFF. The CDR3 nucleotides read TGTGCCAGCAGCTTAGCGCTAGGCGGCTACAATGAGCAGTTCTTC.